Below, 27 T cell receptor beta chains from the same sample are listed, as sequenced in a study of Ad26.COV2.S vaccination and SARS-CoV-2 variants. TCRdb's copy holds only in-frame clones and misses some; the assay was immunoSEQ multiplex PCR. The table has about 350,000 clones, under 95% seen once. This material consisted of peripheral blood, taken after recovery from COVID-19. All receptors come from a human donor who had recovered from COVID-19.

This rearrangement joins TRBV10-3 to TRBJ1-1, with 12 bases identical to TRBD1. CDR1 and CDR2 from the germline V gene are ENHRY and SYGVKD. V shed 7 bases and J 5 bases; nucleotides not matched to a gene: 8. This CDR3 spans 15 amino acids. CDR3 DNA sequence: TGTGCCATCACCGACCGGGACAGGGGGCAAACTGAAGCTTTCTTT. Translation: CAITDRDRGQTEAFF.

The chain recombines TRBV3-1 (or the pseudogene TRBV3-2) with TRBJ2-5; D might be TRBD2 (6 bases). Germline V gene lookup returns CDR1 LGHDT and CDR2 YNNKEL (reference sequence). Trimming stripped 4 bases from V and 0 bases from J, with 21 bases between. The CDR3 has 18 amino acids. The CDR3: CASSPSGRSGPYQETQYF. CDR3 bases: TGTGCCAGCAGCCCATCCGGGAGAAGCGGCCCGTACCAAGAGACCCAGTACTTC.

The chain couples TRBV28 to TRBJ1-5; D not resolved. V dropped 5 bases and J dropped 3 bases, with 11 bases sitting between them. The CDR3 loop spans 14 amino acids. Germline CDR1 reads MDHEN; CDR2 reads SYDVKM. The CDR3 DNA reads as TGTGCCAGCAGTCCCGACGGTATCAATCAGCCCCAGCATTTT. It translates to CASSPDGINQPQHF. The full variable domain, in which reference TRBV28 and TRBJ1-5 provide the parts outside the CDR3, is DVKVTQSSRYLVKRTGEKVFLECVQDMDHENMFWYRQDPGLGLRLIYFSYDVKMKEKGDIPEGYSVSREKKERFSLILESASTNQTSMYLCASSPDGINQPQHFGDGTRLSIL.

The V and J genes are TRBV6-5 and TRBJ1-2; D not resolved. Germline CDR1 is MNHEY and CDR2 is SVGAGI. The CDR3 is made up of 14 amino acids. V lost 2 bases to trimming and J lost 6 bases, with 13 bases between them. The chain's CDR3 is CASSYGDPFHGYTF. The CDR3 DNA reads as TGTGCCAGCAGTTACGGCGATCCTTTCCATGGCTACACCTTC.

The rearrangement joins TRBV4-3 to TRBJ2-3, with a weak D call TRBD2 (6 bases). The CDR3 covers 14 residues. V was clipped by 0 bases and J by 5 bases, with 9 bases between them. Germline CDR1 and CDR2: LGHNA and YSLEER. The CDR3, as DNA: TGCGCCAGCAGCCAAGATAGTAGCGGAGATACGCAGTATTTT. This sequence encodes CASSQDSSGDTQYF.

This sequence joins TRBV7-2 and TRBJ2-7; 14 bases map to TRBD2. The CDR3 runs to 14 residues. CDR1 is SGHTA, CDR2 FQGNSA, per germline. With 4 bases clipped from V and 7 bases from J, the junction kept 3 bases outside the gene matches. Written as DNA, the CDR3 is TGTGCCAGCAGCTCGGGACTAGCGGGGGAGGAGCAGTACTTC. As protein: CASSSGLAGEEQYF.

In DNA form, the CDR3 reads TGTGCCAGCAGCTTGGATGCGATCTCCTACGAGCAGTACTTC. It yields the protein CASSLDAISYEQYF. The J gene is TRBJ2-7, the V gene TRBV5-4, with D unclear. CDR3 length: 14 amino acids. Germline-derived CDR1 and CDR2 are SGHNT and YYREEE (reference sequence). Deletions cut 0 bases from V and 0 bases from J, with 7 bases between.

This clone turned up a few times. The J gene is TRBJ1-1, the V gene TRBV14; D call uncertain. Trimming removed 1 base at V and 0 bases at J, with 9 bases between. The CDR3 totals 15 residues. CDR1 and CDR2 from the germline V gene are SGHDN and FVKESK. CDR3 DNA sequence: TGTGCCAGCAGCCAAGCCTTCCTGGTGAACACTGAAGCTTTCTTT. Its protein product is CASSQAFLVNTEAFF. Supplemented by reference TRBV14 and TRBJ1-1, the full variable domain reads EAGVTQFPSHSVIEKGQTVTLRCDPISGHDNLYWYRRVMGKEIKFLLHFVKESKQDESGMPNNRFLAERTGGTYSTLKVQPAELEDSGVYFCASSQAFLVNTEAFFGQGTRLTVV.

CDR3 protein: CASSEYPNRGRDYEQYF. For the CDR3, the DNA is TGTGCCAGCAGTGAATACCCCAACCGGGGACGGGACTACGAGCAGTACTTC. The chain links TRBV6-1 to TRBJ2-7; D tentatively reads TRBD1 or TRBD2 (5 bases each). In germline, CDR1 is MNHNS, CDR2 SASEGT. Trimming pared 2 bases from V and 3 bases from J, leaving 20 bases between. The CDR3 length is 17 residues.

The gene calls are TRBV13 and TRBJ1-1; D gene ambiguous. Germline V CDR1 and CDR2: PRHDT, FYEKMQ (reference sequence). Trimming removed 2 bases at V and 0 bases at J, with 7 bases between. The CDR3 runs 14 residues. The CDR3 sequence: CASSLFRMNTEAFF. CDR3 sequence (DNA): TGTGCCAGCAGCTTATTCCGAATGAACACTGAAGCTTTCTTT.

The chain employs TRBV27 and TRBJ2-1; D perhaps matches TRBD1 (6 bases). V was pared by 3 bases and J by 7 bases, with 13 bases between. Germline CDR1 is MNHEY and CDR2 is SMNVEV (reference sequence). The CDR3 has 14 amino acids. The CDR3 sequence is CASSLTGLVNEQFF. In nucleotides, the CDR3 is TGTGCCAGCAGTTTGACAGGATTAGTAAATGAGCAGTTCTTC.

The chain is built from TRBV6-5 and TRBJ1-2; perhaps TRBD1 as D (6 bases). V lost 4 bases, J lost 8 bases, and 20 bases lay in between. The CDR3 is 15 residues long. CDR1 MNHEY and CDR2 SVGAGI come from the germline V gene. CDR3 nucleotide sequence: TGTGCCAGCAGTTCAGCGGGACATCAGTTACGGGGCTACACCTTC. It translates to CASSSAGHQLRGYTF.

This chain joins TRBV15 and TRBJ2-7; D not certain. V lost 0 bases to trimming and J lost 0 bases, with 9 bases between them. Germline V gene sequence: CDR1 LNHNV, CDR2 YYDKDF (reference sequence). The CDR3 length is 15 residues. CDR3 region: CATSRDPRSSYEQYF. Written as DNA, the CDR3 is TGTGCCACCAGCAGAGATCCCAGGAGCTCCTACGAGCAGTACTTC. Looking up the rest from reference TRBV15 and TRBJ2-7 gives the full variable domain: DAMVIQNPRYQVTQFGKPVTLSCSQTLNHNVMYWYQQKSSQAPKLLFHYYDKDFNNEADTPDNFQSRRPNTSFCFLDIRSPGLGDTAMYLCATSRDPRSSYEQYFGPGTRLTVT.

V and J are TRBV2 and TRBJ1-2, with D possibly TRBD1 on 5 matching bases. The CDR3 is 17 amino acids. V was shortened by 0 bases and J by 1 base, with 15 bases between the two germline ends. Germline V gene data show CDR1 as SNHLY and CDR2 as FYNNEI. CDR3 coding DNA: TGTGCCAGCAGTGAAGCCCCGGGGGTCCCATATAACTATGGCTACACCTTC. Translation gives CASSEAPGVPYNYGYTF.

V gene TRBV7-9 combines with J gene TRBJ2-4; a possible D gene is TRBD1 (5 bases). The CDR3 is 14 residues long. Germline V gene lookup returns CDR1 SEHNR and CDR2 FQNEAQ (reference sequence). V was clipped by 4 bases and J by 0 bases, with 7 bases between them. The CDR3, as DNA: TGTGCCAGCAGCTCAGGGTTAGCCAAAAACATTCAGTACTTC. It translates to CASSSGLAKNIQYF. Based on the CDR3 plus reference TRBV7-9 and TRBJ2-4, the full variable domain is DTGVSQNPRHKITKRGQNVTFRCDPISEHNRLYWYRQTLGQGPEFLTYFQNEAQLEKSRLLSDRFSAERPKGSFSTLEIQRTEQGDSAMYLCASSSGLAKNIQYFGAGTRLSVL.

The chain recombines TRBV3-1 (or the pseudogene TRBV3-2) with TRBJ2-7; 7 bases line up with TRBD1. Germline CDR1 is LGHDT and CDR2 is YNNKEL (reference sequence). With 4 bases clipped from V and 6 bases from J, the junction kept 6 bases outside the gene matches. The CDR3 runs to 13 residues. CDR3 nucleotides: TGTGCCAGCAGCCCGGACCGACAGGGCGAGCAGTACTTC. As protein: CASSPDRQGEQYF.

This clone was found once. The chain employs TRBV5-1 and TRBJ1-1; D perhaps matches TRBD1 (6 bases). CDR3 length: 16 residues. Germline V gives CDR1 SGHRS, CDR2 YFSETQ. V lost 1 base and J lost 3, with 16 bases in between. As DNA, the CDR3 is TGCGCCAGCAGCTTGATGGGCGCAGGGGTGGACACTGAAGCTTTCTTT. Translating gives CASSLMGAGVDTEAFF.

CDR3 DNA sequence: TGTGCCACCAGCGGGGGACAGGGATTCGGTCAGCCCCAGCATTTT. This encodes CATSGGQGFGQPQHF. V gene TRBV15 combines with J gene TRBJ1-5, with TRBD1 matching 9 bases. There are 15 residues in the CDR3. The germline V gene encodes CDR1 LNHNV and CDR2 YYDKDF (reference sequence). V trimming: 5 bases; J trimming: 6 bases; junction bases outside the gene matches: 8.

The J gene is TRBJ2-5, the V gene TRBV2; no reliable D call. CDR1 is SNHLY and CDR2 is FYNNEI in the germline V gene. This CDR3 has 14 residues. Trimming left V 5 bases short and J 5 bases short, with 15 bases between. The CDR3 bases are TGTGCCAGCAGTCTACCTGGTGGGGTGGAGACCCAGTACTTC. Its translation: CASSLPGGVETQYF.

The rearrangement joins TRBV4-1 to TRBJ1-1; D possibly corresponds to TRBD1 (6 bases). Germline lookup yields CDR1 MGHRA and CDR2 YSYEKL. Deletions cut 6 bases from V and 0 bases from J, with 8 bases between. CDR3 length: 13 amino acids. The CDR3 DNA is TGCGCCAGCAGGGGGGGCTTGAACACTGAAGCTTTCTTT. Protein sequence: CASRGGLNTEAFF.

The sample holds one count of this clone. This chain links TRBV12-5 with TRBJ1-5, with D possibly being TRBD1 (6 bases). Germline V lookup: CDR1 LGHNT, CDR2 FRNRAP. CDR3 size: 11 residues. The ends were cut back, 4 bases at V and 9 bases at J, with 7 bases in the middle. The CDR3 sequence: CASGSDRPQHF. The DNA of the CDR3 is TGTGCTAGTGGTTCGGACAGGCCCCAGCATTTT.

The chain uses TRBV3-1 (or the pseudogene TRBV3-2) and TRBJ2-7; weak D call: TRBD1 (5 bases). This CDR3 is built from 14 residues. Germline V lookup: CDR1 LGHDT, CDR2 YNNKEL (reference sequence). The V end was cut by 4 bases, the J end by 2 bases, with 12 bases between. The CDR3 bases are TGTGCCAGCAGCCTTAGACTGGGGCCCTACGAGCAGTACTTC. Translating it yields CASSLRLGPYEQYF.

The rearrangement uses TRBV13 and TRBJ1-4, with D hard to call. This CDR3 has 15 residues. The germline V gene encodes CDR1 PRHDT and CDR2 FYEKMQ (reference sequence). Trimming removed 4 bases at V and 0 bases at J, with 9 bases between. The CDR3 loop reads CASSSQPATNEKLFF. The CDR3 DNA is TGTGCCAGCAGCTCTCAGCCGGCAACTAATGAAAAACTGTTTTTT.

The chain joins TRBV6-5 to TRBJ2-7, with D perhaps matching TRBD2 (6 bases). Germline V gene data show CDR1 as MNHEY and CDR2 as SVGAGI. The CDR3 runs to 16 residues. The V end lost 2 bases, the J end lost 3 bases, and 17 bases lay between the germline ends. CDR3 amino acids: CASSYGGTTRSYEQYF. The DNA for the CDR3 is TGTGCCAGCAGTTACGGCGGGACCACCAGGAGCTACGAGCAGTACTTC.

The J gene is TRBJ1-2, the V gene TRBV19, with 8 bases fitting TRBD1. J was trimmed by 4 bases and V by 5 bases; bases with no gene match: 6. The V gene's germline CDR1 is LNHDA and CDR2 SQIVND (reference sequence). This CDR3 region has 14 residues. The CDR3 reads CASSYRGDFYGYTF. The CDR3 nucleotides are TGTGCCAGTAGTTACAGGGGGGATTTCTATGGCTACACCTTC.

This clone came up once. V usage is TRBV18 and J usage is TRBJ2-2; no reliable D call. This CDR3 contains 16 residues. Germline CDR1 reads KGHSH; CDR2 reads LQKENI. V lost 4 bases to trimming and J lost 7 bases, with 19 bases between them. CDR3 nucleotides: TGTGCCAGCTCACTACCTGGCAAGTCCGTTAGCGGGGAGCTGTTTTTT. Translated, it gives CASSLPGKSVSGELFF.

The chain combines TRBV13 with TRBJ2-5, with D perhaps TRBD2 (7 bases). The V gene lost 8 bases and the J gene lost 5 bases, with 18 bases spanning the gap. Germline lookup yields CDR1 PRHDT and CDR2 FYEKMQ (reference sequence). This CDR3 spans 14 amino acids. CDR3 sequence: CASALRGGVETQYF. The CDR3 DNA is TGTGCCAGCGCCCTGAGGGGGGGGGTCGAGACCCAGTACTTC.